This TCR beta chain was found in a study of response to subunit inactivated influenza vaccine. Study observations and caveats: Authors suggested that a seasonal influenza vaccination recruits few new T cells each time.

TCRdb processed the RT-PCR reads anew with MiXCR; each CDR3 protein has one entry. The table shows about 570,000 distinct CDR3 sequences, with 10% to 12% occurring only once. Concerning this clonotype: Its target is unknown.

The same sample was also used in a study of T cells expressing NK-cell markers. That publication notes: Beta-chain TCR cDNA was generated via 5'RACE template switching with UMIs. CD3+CD56+NKG2C+, CD3+CD56+NKG2C- and CD3+CD56-NKG2C+ T cells, once sorted, supplied the TCR beta repertoires. Nothing established the HCMV specificity of expanded NKG2C+ T cell clones.

The sequencing here drew on PBMCs from blood, taken on the day of vaccination. The clonotype was recovered from a middle-aged man who received an inactivated influenza vaccine.

This chain's CDR3 is CASSLGPAGATGELFF. In nucleotides, the CDR3 is TGCGCCAGCAGCTTGGGCCCAGCGGGGGCCACCGGGGAGCTGTTTTTT. The chain couples TRBV5-1 to TRBJ2-2, with 8 bases lining up with TRBD2. The CDR3 contains 16 residues. Trimming took 0 bases from V and 4 from J; bases not matched to a gene: 5. The V gene's germline CDR1 is SGHRS and CDR2 YFSETQ.